The T cell receptor beta chain under discussion was sequenced for a study of cytomegalovirus exposure and HLA in healthy donors. PCR amplification relied on 60 Vbeta primers (plus 13 Jbeta primers). Clones were sequenced by immunoSEQ multiplex PCR, and TCRdb holds only the in-frame ones, with some missing. This table has over 150,000 clones, over 60% appearing once. Looked up from germline, CDR1 is GTSNPN and CDR2 is SVGIG (reference sequence). The V end lost 5 bases, the J end lost 1 base, and 15 bases lay between the germline ends. CDR3 length: 15 amino acids. The receptor comes from a woman aged 25 to 39 in good health and CMV-seronegative. The gene calls are TRBV30 and TRBJ2-1; a weak D match, TRBD2 (5 bases). Sequenced sample: PBMCs. CDR3 sequence (DNA): TGTGCCTGGTATGGCGGGTTGTTATCCTACAATGAGCAGTTCTTC. It is translated as CAWYGGLLSYNEQFF.